These 23 T cell receptor beta chains share one sample of origin, sequenced in a study of blood T cell repertoires in COVID-19. Generated by immunoSEQ multiplex PCR, the TCRdb table keeps only in-frame clones and is missing some. There are approximately 250,000 clones in the sample; around 84% occur only once, and around 2% lies in the top ten. Sequencing was carried out using peripheral blood. The receptors here all came from a man aged 35 to 55 who had recovered from COVID-19.

CDR3 region: CASSSSPGGGSPDTQYF. The CDR3 DNA reads as TGTGCCAGCAGCAGTTCCCCCGGGGGGGGCTCCCCAGATACGCAGTATTTT. The chain recombines TRBV3-1 (or the pseudogene TRBV3-2) with TRBJ2-3; TRBD2 agrees at 8 bases. V lost 5 bases, J lost 4 bases, and 14 bases stayed unmatched. Germline values: CDR1 LGHDT, CDR2 YNNKEL (reference sequence). The length of the CDR3 is 17 residues.

The chain recombines TRBV3-1 (or the pseudogene TRBV3-2) with TRBJ2-1; TRBD2 aligns across 12 bases. Germline assignment: CDR1 LGHDT and CDR2 YNNKEL (reference sequence). V gave up 4 bases and J gave up 5 bases; unmatched junction bases: 3. The CDR3 spans 15 residues. CDR3 sequence reads: CASSRTSGADNEQFF. CDR3 DNA: TGTGCCAGCAGCCGGACTAGCGGGGCCGACAATGAGCAGTTCTTC.

This rearrangement joins TRBV6-5 to TRBJ1-4, with D maybe TRBD1 (5 bases). The CDR3 spans 12 residues. The germline V gene has CDR1 MNHEY and CDR2 SVGAGI. V was trimmed by 5 bases and J by 7 bases, leaving 8 bases between them. The CDR3 DNA follows: TGTGCCAGCAGTCCAGGGTTTGAAAAACTGTTTTTT. Translating gives CASSPGFEKLFF.

V usage is TRBV5-6 and J usage is TRBJ1-4; no firm D call. Germline lookup yields CDR1 SGHDT and CDR2 YYEEEE. This CDR3 contains 18 residues. The V end lost 1 base, the J end lost 6 bases, and 22 bases lay between the germline ends. CDR3 nucleotide sequence: TGTGCCAGCAGCTTGAGTTTTTTGGAACAGTCGACATATGAAAAACTGTTTTTT. Protein: CASSLSFLEQSTYEKLFF.

The chain combines TRBV11-2 with TRBJ2-1; D call uncertain. Germline values: CDR1 SGHAT, CDR2 FQNNGV. Trimming removed 3 bases from V and 10 bases from J, with 19 bases in between. The CDR3 is 15 amino acids. CDR3 bases: TGTGCCAGCAGCTTGATGGTGCCCTTAGATTACGAGCAGTTCTTC. Translating it yields CASSLMVPLDYEQFF. The full variable domain, completed using reference TRBV11-2 and TRBJ2-1, is EAGVAQSPRYKIIEKRQSVAFWCNPISGHATLYWYQQILGQGPKLLIQFQNNGVVDDSQLPKDRFSAERLKGVDSTLKIQPAKLEDSAVYLCASSLMVPLDYEQFFGPGTRLTVL.

The V gene is TRBV5-6, the J gene TRBJ2-7; 11 bases line up with TRBD2. With V trimmed by 4 bases and J by 4 bases, 7 bases remained unmatched. The germline CDR1 and CDR2 sequences are SGHDT and YYEEEE. This CDR3 contains 15 residues. CDR3 region: CASSVTSGRLYEQYF. In nucleotides, the CDR3 is TGTGCCAGCAGCGTTACTAGCGGGAGACTTTACGAGCAGTACTTC.

This sequence joins TRBV29-1 and TRBJ2-1; D is unresolved. This CDR3 contains 13 residues. CDR1 SQVTM and CDR2 ANQGSEA come from the germline V gene. V gave up 4 bases and J gave up 9 bases, with 16 bases separating them. As DNA, the CDR3 is TGCAGCGTTGTTCGGAGTACATCTGGTGAGCAGTTCTTC. Its protein product is CSVVRSTSGEQFF.

This clone was seen only a few times. The chain employs TRBV15 and TRBJ2-1; maybe TRBD2 (6 bases). V was cut by 0 bases and J by 0 bases, with 9 bases left in between. Germline assignment: CDR1 LNHNV and CDR2 YYDKDF (reference sequence). The CDR3 has 16 residues. CDR3 sequence: CATSREGRLSYNEQFF. In nucleotides, the CDR3 is TGTGCCACCAGCAGAGAAGGGAGGCTCTCCTACAATGAGCAGTTCTTC.

This clone was seen a few times. This chain connects TRBV19 to TRBJ1-5, with D possibly matching TRBD1 (6 bases). V was cut by 3 bases and J by 0 bases, with 9 bases left in between. Germline CDR1 and CDR2: LNHDA and SQIVND (reference sequence). There are 15 residues in the CDR3. In nucleotides, the CDR3 is TGTGCCAGTAGTATTACAGGGTATAGCAATCAGCCCCAGCATTTT. The encoded protein is CASSITGYSNQPQHF.

The J gene is TRBJ2-1, the V gene TRBV6-6, with 9 nucleotides matching TRBD2. This CDR3 is built from 16 residues. Trimming at V came to 6 bases and at J to 6 bases, leaving 12 bases not matched to a gene. CDR1 and CDR2 from the germline V gene are MNHNY and SVGAGI (reference sequence). CDR3 sequence reads: CASSPPAAGGRNEQFF. CDR3 DNA: TGTGCCAGCAGCCCCCCAGCGGCGGGGGGGCGCAATGAGCAGTTCTTC.

This clone was detected once. The rearrangement joins TRBV21-1 to TRBJ1-4; the listed D gene, TRBD1, was not tested against the DNA. TRBV21-1 is a listed pseudogene. The CDR3 is 19 residues long. This chain's CDR3 is CASSRKLTDTGAPNEKLFF. The DNA for the CDR3 is TGTGCCAGCAGCAGAAAACTCACTGATACAGGGGCCCCTAATGAAAAACTGTTTTTT.

This chain connects TRBV11-2 to TRBJ2-4; 7 bases agree with TRBD2. This CDR3 has 17 amino acids. From germline, CDR1 is SGHAT and CDR2 FQNNGV. Germline trimming cut 2 bases from V and 1 base from J; bases unmatched to any gene: 8. The CDR3 loop is CASSLTGTNFAKNIQYF. The CDR3 coding sequence is TGTGCCAGCAGCTTAACCGGGACTAATTTCGCCAAAAACATTCAGTACTTC.

The rearrangement uses TRBV24-1 and TRBJ2-1; 11 bases map to TRBD2. Germline CDR1 reads KGHDR; CDR2 reads SFDVKD. This CDR3 contains 16 residues. With 4 bases clipped from V and 6 bases from J, the junction kept 7 bases outside the gene matches. The CDR3 region is CATSDTGTSGINEQFF. The CDR3 region has the DNA TGTGCCACCAGTGACACCGGGACTAGCGGAATCAATGAGCAGTTCTTC.

The chain joins TRBV5-4 to TRBJ2-1; maybe TRBD1 (6 bases). The CDR3 runs to 15 residues. Germline assignment: CDR1 SGHNT and CDR2 YYREEE (reference sequence). Deletions cut 0 bases from V and 4 bases from J, with 11 bases between. Here the CDR3 DNA reads TGTGCCAGCAGCTTGGCCCCAGGGGAATACAATGAGCAGTTCTTC. This codes for CASSLAPGEYNEQFF. Drawing the rest from reference TRBV5-4 and TRBJ2-1, the complete variable domain is ETGVTQSPTHLIKTRGQQVTLRCSSQSGHNTVSWYQQALGQGPQFIFQYYREEENGRGNFPPRFSGLQFPNYSSELNVNALELDDSALYLCASSLAPGEYNEQFFGPGTRLTVL.

The rearrangement uses TRBV7-2 and TRBJ2-3, with a possible D match to TRBD1 (6 bases). CDR3 length: 16 amino acids. V lost 7 bases and J lost 1, with 18 bases in between. The germline CDR1 and CDR2 sequences are SGHTA and FQGNSA. CDR3: CASNKRGNRGTDTQYF. In DNA form, the CDR3 reads TGTGCCAGCAACAAAAGGGGGAATAGGGGCACAGATACGCAGTATTTT.

The V and J genes are TRBV2 and TRBJ2-5; 11 bases match TRBD2. Losses at the gene ends were 7 bases for V and 4 bases for J; bases not matched to a gene: 5. CDR1 is SNHLY, CDR2 FYNNEI, per germline. This CDR3 has 14 amino acids. The CDR3 sequence is CASKGLAGGETQYF. In DNA, the CDR3 is TGTGCCAGCAAAGGACTAGCGGGCGGAGAGACCCAGTACTTC.

The chain is built from TRBV5-1 and TRBJ2-7; TRBD1 might be the D (5 bases). This CDR3 region has 19 residues. Germline CDR1 is SGHRS and CDR2 is YFSETQ. Trimming took 3 bases from V and 1 from J, leaving 26 bases between them. CDR3 sequence (DNA): TGCGCCAGCAGCTCCGACACTACAAGACAGTCCATCTATTCCTACGAGCAGTACTTC. Protein sequence: CASSSDTTRQSIYSYEQYF. The full variable domain, its missing parts supplied by reference TRBV5-1 and TRBJ2-7, is KAGVTQTPRYLIKTRGQQVTLSCSPISGHRSVSWYQQTPGQGLQFLFEYFSETQRNKGNFPGRFSGRQFSNSRSEMNVSTLELGDSALYLCASSSDTTRQSIYSYEQYFGPGTRLTVT.

V usage is TRBV19 and J usage is TRBJ1-4; 10 bases fit TRBD1. CDR3 size: 14 residues. Germline-derived CDR1 and CDR2 are LNHDA and SQIVND (reference sequence). The CDR3 DNA reads as TGTGTGAGGGGGTGTGGGACAGGGGCAAGGAGACTGTTTTTT. Its translation is CVRGCGTGARRLFF.

The V call is TRBV27, the J call TRBJ1-2; the match to TRBD1 covers 7 bases. The CDR3 loop spans 14 amino acids. Per the germline V gene, CDR1 is MNHEY and CDR2 is SMNVEV (reference sequence). Trimming removed 5 bases from V and 6 bases from J; junction bases left unmatched: 9. The CDR3: CASSETTGFHGYTF. The CDR3 region has the DNA TGTGCCAGCAGTGAGACGACAGGGTTTCATGGCTACACCTTC.

The CDR3 bases are TGTGCCAGCAACTACTGGGACAGGGATCCAGATACGCAGTATTTT. As protein: CASNYWDRDPDTQYF. The chain uses TRBV7-9 and TRBJ2-3; 9 bases line up with TRBD1. V trimming: 7 bases; J trimming: 4 bases; junction bases outside the gene matches: 9. Per the germline V gene, CDR1 is SEHNR and CDR2 is FQNEAQ (reference sequence). The CDR3 loop spans 15 amino acids.

The V gene is TRBV6-1, the J gene TRBJ2-7, with 9 bases fitting TRBD2. Germline CDR1 reads MNHNS; CDR2 reads SASEGT. The CDR3 sequence is 15 residues long. The V and J ends lost 1 base and 3 bases, in that order; junction bases with no gene match: 4. CDR3 region: CASSEETSGFYEQYF. CDR3 nucleotide sequence: TGTGCCAGCAGTGAAGAGACTAGCGGCTTCTACGAGCAGTACTTC.

This chain connects TRBV9 to TRBJ2-4, with D perhaps TRBD1 (5 bases). This CDR3 spans 14 amino acids. The V end lost 3 bases, the J end lost 6 bases, and 13 bases lay between the germline ends. Germline V CDR1 and CDR2: SGDLS, YYNGEE. The CDR3 is CASSAQGIGNIQYF. CDR3 DNA: TGTGCCAGCAGCGCCCAGGGAATAGGAAACATTCAGTACTTC.

This sequence joins TRBV11-2 and TRBJ1-3; maybe TRBD1 (5 bases). This CDR3 is built from 14 residues. Germline CDR1 SGHAT, CDR2 FQNNGV. V was pared by 8 bases and J by 2 bases, with 13 bases between. The CDR3 DNA reads as TGTGCCAGCGGGTCCCAGGGAACTGGAAACACCATATATTTT. Encoded protein: CASGSQGTGNTIYF.